This T cell receptor (beta chain) was sequenced for a study of beta chain features in type 1 diabetes (dated by TCRdb to the late 2010s). About the full investigation: No differences in mean age, gender distribution, total cell number or subset yield were found between patients and healthy donors. A total of 107,917,701 sorted cells were examined across all samples, and the number of cells per subset was strongly correlated with RNA yield. Regulatory and stem cell-like memory subsets were isolated from only 8 patients and 8 healthy donors, whereas naive and central memory subsets came from all 30 or so donors. The study compared the TCRB repertoires of sorted circulating CD4+ T cell subsets in recently diagnosed type 1 diabetes patients with those in matched healthy donors. The investigation overall reported the following: Naive, central memory and regulatory TCRB repertoires appeared to be more similar among patients than among healthy donors. Because cDNA was sequenced instead of genomic DNA, activated cells with high expression could be over-represented, although the groups did not differ in activation or CD3 levels. Fewer insertions and more nucleotide deletions at VDJ recombination sites were observed in patients with type 1 diabetes, implying thymic rearrangement abnormalities. PCR may preferentially amplify shorter templates, but because patient and control samples were amplified and corrected together, any resulting skew would affect both groups equally. Only small numbers of individuals were included in the HLA sub-analyses, which left unresolved whether HLA type had any influence on TCRB rearrangement. In all four CD4+ subsets, TCRB CDR3 length was moderately but significantly shorter in type 1 diabetes patients.

This clone was detected many times. What antigen it recognizes has not been identified. Per-nucleotide qualities are absent, and no much larger clonotype sits a single base away. CDR3 length: 15 amino acids, cysteine to phenylalanine. The read is trimmed to its CDR3 DNA, 45 bases read in frame from base 1. Sequences SGHRS (CDR1) and YFSETQ (CDR2) are obtained from the germline V gene. The V end gives up 5 bases and the J end 0 bases, leaving 5 bases in the junction not matched to a gene. From each donor, a single peripheral blood sample of roughly 0.11 L on average was drawn into heparinised tubes. A BD FACSAria II was used to sort naive, central memory, regulatory and stem cell-like memory CD4+ T cells with a panel that included CD45RO, CCR7, CD25, CD127, CD95 and CD27. A purity above 98% was achieved for all sorted populations. PBMCs were isolated right away by Lymphoprep density gradient centrifugation and were stained directly, without culture. Samples were stained and sorted in pairs, with one healthy donor and one patient per experiment, so that batch effects were minimized.

All of the isolated RNA was reverse transcribed with the High Capacity cDNA Reverse Transcription Kit, so expressed TCRB transcripts were sequenced. Naive, central memory and regulatory T cell samples underwent deep immunoSEQ sequencing, averaging about 3.57 million total reads per sample. Sorted cells were lysed in RLT buffer and RNA was extracted with DNase-treated RNeasy Micro or Mini kits, depending on cell number. Each cell subset was processed separately to prevent cross-contamination, with patient and healthy donor samples processed together. The immunoSEQ multiplex PCR was used to amplify TCRB sequences from cDNA, yielding 87-bp fragments that span the CDR3 region. Amplicons were sequenced on the Illumina HiSeq platform. In the authors' own workflow: Synthetic template baselines were used to correct PCR bias computationally, reads within Hamming distance 2 were collapsed, and singletons that could not be merged were discarded. Reads were aligned to IMGT to assign V, D and J genes, CDR3 length, and insertions or deletions at six rearrangement sites. Within each subset, clonotype counts were normalized to sorted cell number, after which true diversity and Gini coefficients were computed with the tcR R package. The overlap coefficient, calculated on TCRB nucleotide sequences, was used to measure repertoire sharing. TCRdb obtained this table from immuneACCESS and retained in-frame rearrangements with V and J assigned. These tables miss some clones; where compared with another copy, unresolved V genes account for less than half of the shortfall, and the remainder is unexplained. V, J and clone size are those of that table, while D and trimming were read from the DNA. In this sample the table shows about 340,000 clones, around 9.3% of which occur a single time. The leading ten clones occupy 1% of the sample.

The sequence is built from TRBV5-1 and TRBJ2-7; 10 central bases correspond to TRBD2. Sequenced material: central memory CD4+ T cells from blood. This clonotype originated in a man aged 25-45 years with type 1 diabetes. In nucleotide form, the sequence is TGCGCCAGCAGGTTAGCTAGCGGGAGCTCCTACGAGCAGTACTTC. It translates to CASRLASGSSYEQYF.